These T cell receptor beta chains were read from a single sample in a study of blood T cell repertoires in COVID-19. Here immunoSEQ multiplex PCR was the method, and the copy in TCRdb shows in-frame clones only, minus some. The sample contains about 200,000 clones, approximately 82% of which appear only once. Sequencing was done on a sample of peripheral blood. The source is a human donor in a cohort sampled during active COVID-19. Both conserved end residues are part of each CDR3. Fields, in order: D gene, J gene, V gene, clone size, CDR3 DNA, CDR3 protein. The D gene is left open where the match is weak. Size values are once, few and many counts, or a class for expanded clones, and some rows have none.

.	TRBJ1-5	TRBV3-1/TRBV3-2	.	TGTGCCAGCAGCCAGGGGGCGATTGGCAATCAGCCCCAGCATTTT	CASSQGAIGNQPQHF
TRBD2	TRBJ2-1	TRBV5-1	.	TGCGCCAGCAGAAGGGGAGGGATAATGGGCAATGAGCAGTTCTTC	CASRRGGIMGNEQFF
.	TRBJ1-2	TRBV28	.	TGTGCCAGCAGTTTATGGGGCCGTGGGCGAGGGATTTATGGCTACACCTTC	CASSLWGRGRGIYGYTF
TRBD1	TRBJ1-1	TRBV27	.	TGTGCCAGCACTTCCTTACCCCGGGACAGGGGTGGGCCTGAAGCTTTCTTT	CASTSLPRDRGGPEAFF
.	TRBJ2-1	TRBV5-1	once	TGCGCCAGCAGCTTATACCGGAGCTCCTACAATGAGCAGTTCTTC	CASSLYRSSYNEQFF
.	TRBJ1-2	TRBV28	.	TGTGCCAGCAACGCGGACAGAACCTTAAACTATGGCTACACCTTC	CASNADRTLNYGYTF
.	TRBJ1-5	TRBV27	.	TGTGCCAGCAGTTTCCAGGGTTATAGCAATCAGCCCCAGCATTTT	CASSFQGYSNQPQHF
TRBD2	TRBJ2-1	TRBV7-8	.	TGTGCCAGCAGCTTAGGACTAGCGGGAATCAATGAGCAGTTCTTC	CASSLGLAGINEQFF
TRBD2	TRBJ2-5	TRBV5-1	.	TGCGCCAGCAGCGTAGCTAGCGGGATGTACCAAGAGACCCAGTACTTC	CASSVASGMYQETQYF
TRBD2	TRBJ2-7	TRBV13	once	TGTGCCAGCACCTTTACGGTACGGGGCTACAGAGGACTAGCGGGAGAAATTGGTGTCTACGAGCAGTACTTC	CASTFTVRGYRGLAGEIGVYEQYF
TRBD1	TRBJ1-6	TRBV7-9	.	TGTGCCAGCAGCAGCTCGGGACAGGAGTCACCCCTCCACTTT	CASSSSGQESPLHF
.	TRBJ2-1	TRBV27	.	TGTGCCAGCAGCAAGGACAGACCTGCCTACAATGAGCAGTTCTTC	CASSKDRPAYNEQFF
TRBD1	TRBJ2-5	TRBV19	.	TGTGCCAGTAGTATGGGACAGGGGAGAGGGGAGACCCAGTACTTC	CASSMGQGRGETQYF
.	TRBJ2-2	TRBV12-5	once	TGTGCTAGAAGGGGTATAGGGGGTCCCATTACCGGGGAGCTGTTTTTT	CARRGIGGPITGELFF
TRBD1	TRBJ2-2	TRBV27	.	TGTGCCAGCAGAGTCCACAGGGGGTCGGGCACCGGGGAGCTGTTTTTT	CASRVHRGSGTGELFF
TRBD1	TRBJ2-7	TRBV19	.	TGTGCCAGTAGTGCGGACCGGGACAGGGTAGGGTACGAGCAGTACTTC	CASSADRDRVGYEQYF
.	TRBJ2-7	TRBV7-9	.	TGTGCCAGCAAAAGAAGCGTCCCTGGGGCGGGGGCCTCCTACGAGCAGTACTTC	CASKRSVPGAGASYEQYF
TRBD1	TRBJ2-5	TRBV5-1	.	TGCGCCAGCAGCCCGGGACAGCTCCAAGAGACCCAGTACTTC	CASSPGQLQETQYF
TRBD2	TRBJ2-7	TRBV6-5	medium-sized	TGTGCCAGATTTCGGGGGGTTCCCTACGAGCAGTACTTC	CARFRGVPYEQYF
.	TRBJ2-1	TRBV20-1	.	TGCAGTGCTAGTGGGGGCTTGGCGGACCTAAGGCCCAATGAGCAGTTCTTC	CSASGGLADLRPNEQFF
.	TRBJ2-5	TRBV5-1	few	TGCGCCAGCAGCTTGACTAGCATGGGAGAGACCCAGTACTTC	CASSLTSMGETQYF
TRBD1	TRBJ2-3	TRBV29-1	many	TGCAGCGTTTGGGACAGTGGTAGAGATACGCAGTATTTT	CSVWDSGRDTQYF
TRBD2	TRBJ2-7	TRBV6-2/TRBV6-3	.	TGTGCCAGCAGTTACGGAATAGCGGGGTTTTCCGAGCAGTACTTC	CASSYGIAGFSEQYF
.	TRBJ2-4	TRBV11-2	.	TGTGCCAGCACCCTAGAGTTCACCAAAAACATTCAGTACTTC	CASTLEFTKNIQYF
TRBD1	TRBJ1-2	TRBV5-5	.	TGTGCCAGCAGCTTGGGACAGGGTACGAACTATGGCTACACCTTC	CASSLGQGTNYGYTF
.	TRBJ2-7	TRBV7-2	.	TGTGCCAGCAGCCCCGGGGACTTCGGGCCTCCCTACGAGCAGTACTTC	CASSPGDFGPPYEQYF
TRBD1	TRBJ2-7	TRBV6-6	.	TGTGCCAGCAGTTTACTTAGGACAGGGCTCTACGAGCAGTACTTC	CASSLLRTGLYEQYF
TRBD1	TRBJ2-7	TRBV19	.	TGTGCCAGTAGTATAAACAGGGGTTCCCCCTACGAGCAGTACTTC	CASSINRGSPYEQYF
TRBD2	TRBJ2-1	TRBV4-1	.	TGCGCCAGCAGCCCCCTAGCGGGATCAGATTACAATGAGCAGTTCTTC	CASSPLAGSDYNEQFF
.	TRBJ2-3	TRBV10-2	.	TGCGCCACACGACTGGCAAGCACAGATACGCAGTATTTT	CATRLASTDTQYF
.	TRBJ1-1	TRBV5-1	.	TGCGCCAGCAGCGTAACACAGTCCTTGAGGGCTGAAGCTTTCTTT	CASSVTQSLRAEAFF
TRBD2	TRBJ2-5	TRBV5-1	.	TGCGCCAGCAGCTTTGAGGCGGGAGGGGAGACCCAGTACTTC	CASSFEAGGETQYF
.	TRBJ2-3	TRBV19	few	TGTGCCAGTGGAGCGGACCAGGGGAGCACAGATACGCAGTATTTT	CASGADQGSTDTQYF
TRBD1	TRBJ1-1	TRBV6-5	many	TGTGCCAGCAGTCAACAGGGGGCGAAGAGGTATGAAGCTTTCTTT	CASSQQGAKRYEAFF
.	TRBJ2-1	TRBV2	.	TGTGCCAGCAGTGAAGTACTAACTTCCTACAATGAGCAGTTCTTC	CASSEVLTSYNEQFF
TRBD2	TRBJ2-1	TRBV5-1	.	TGCGCCAGCGGTGCCGGGACTAGCGGGAGCCACAATGAGCAGTTCTTC	CASGAGTSGSHNEQFF
.	TRBJ1-1	TRBV10-3	.	TGTGCCATCACACCGGGACACCTGAACACTGAAGCTTTCTTT	CAITPGHLNTEAFF
.	TRBJ1-3	TRBV6-6	.	TGTGCCAGCAAGTCAGACACAACTGGAAACACCATATATTTT	CASKSDTTGNTIYF
.	TRBJ2-7	TRBV28	.	TGTGCCAGCAGTCAGATATCAGGGGCCCCCGGGGAGCAGTACTTC	CASSQISGAPGEQYF
.	TRBJ2-7	TRBV15	.	TGTGCCACCAGCAGAGGGGCGGGATACGAGCAGTACTTC	CATSRGAGYEQYF
TRBD2	TRBJ2-1	TRBV24-1	.	TGTGCCACCAGTGACCCAGCGGGAGGTTCCTACAATGAGCAGTTCTTC	CATSDPAGGSYNEQFF
TRBD1	TRBJ2-3	TRBV11-2	once	TGTGCCAGCAGCTTAGGTACAGGGGTTTTCCCAGATACGCAGTATTTT	CASSLGTGVFPDTQYF
.	TRBJ1-5	TRBV19	.	TGTGCCAGTAGCCTCGGACAAGCCGCCTATAGCAATCAGCCCCAGCATTTT	CASSLGQAAYSNQPQHF
.	TRBJ1-1	TRBV7-9	.	TGTGCCAGCACCCCCACAGGGAACACTGAAGCTTTCTTT	CASTPTGNTEAFF
TRBD1	TRBJ2-4	TRBV6-6	once	TGTGCCAGCAGTTACCCCCGTCAGGGGGCGAACATTCAGTACTTC	CASSYPRQGANIQYF
.	TRBJ2-7	TRBV21-1	.	TGTGCCAGCAGCAAACAACCCCGGGACAGGTCAGCCTACGAGCAGTACTTC	CASSKQPRDRSAYEQYF
.	TRBJ2-7	TRBV5-1	.	TGCGCCAGCAGCCGGGGGACTTCCTACGAGCAGTACTTC	CASSRGTSYEQYF
TRBD1	TRBJ2-3	TRBV6-4	few	TGTGCCAGCAGTGAACAGGGGTTTGGAAATACGCAGTATTTT	CASSEQGFGNTQYF
.	TRBJ1-4	TRBV4-1	.	TGCGCCAGCAGCCAAGACCCACAGGTGTTATATGAAAAACTGTTTTTT	CASSQDPQVLYEKLFF
TRBD1	TRBJ1-2	TRBV5-1	.	TGCGCCAGCAGCACTTGGGACAGGGGGTCACATGCCTTC	CASSTWDRGSHAF
TRBD2	TRBJ2-3	TRBV6-5	.	TGTGCCAGCAGCGGACTAGCGGGAGCGGATACGCAGTATTTT	CASSGLAGADTQYF
TRBD1	TRBJ1-5	TRBV19	once	TGTGCCAGTACCAAGGACAGGGGGTCCAATCAGCCCCAGCATTTT	CASTKDRGSNQPQHF
.	TRBJ1-2	TRBV10-3	.	TGTGCCATCAGCCAGGACAGTAACTATGGCTACACCTTC	CAISQDSNYGYTF
TRBD2	TRBJ2-1	TRBV7-9	.	TGTGCCAGCAGCATCGGACTAGCGGGAGTACACAATGAGCAGTTCTTC	CASSIGLAGVHNEQFF
TRBD2	TRBJ2-5	TRBV18	.	TGTGCCAGCTCACCACGGGGAGGGGAGACCCAGTACTTC	CASSPRGGETQYF
.	TRBJ2-2	TRBV7-2	.	TGTGCCAGCAGCTCTGGGCTTCAGCTCACCGGGGAGCTGTTTTTT	CASSSGLQLTGELFF
.	TRBJ1-4	TRBV6-5	.	TGTGCCAGCAGTCACAGGTCGCCAAATGAAAAACTGTTTTTT	CASSHRSPNEKLFF
.	TRBJ2-5	TRBV7-7	.	TGTGCCAGCAGCTTAGGCGGGTTCCAAGAGACCCAGTACTTC	CASSLGGFQETQYF
TRBD1	TRBJ1-5	TRBV9	.	TGTGCCAGCAGCGTAGAGGACAGGACCCCTTATAGCAATCAGCCCCAGCATTTT	CASSVEDRTPYSNQPQHF